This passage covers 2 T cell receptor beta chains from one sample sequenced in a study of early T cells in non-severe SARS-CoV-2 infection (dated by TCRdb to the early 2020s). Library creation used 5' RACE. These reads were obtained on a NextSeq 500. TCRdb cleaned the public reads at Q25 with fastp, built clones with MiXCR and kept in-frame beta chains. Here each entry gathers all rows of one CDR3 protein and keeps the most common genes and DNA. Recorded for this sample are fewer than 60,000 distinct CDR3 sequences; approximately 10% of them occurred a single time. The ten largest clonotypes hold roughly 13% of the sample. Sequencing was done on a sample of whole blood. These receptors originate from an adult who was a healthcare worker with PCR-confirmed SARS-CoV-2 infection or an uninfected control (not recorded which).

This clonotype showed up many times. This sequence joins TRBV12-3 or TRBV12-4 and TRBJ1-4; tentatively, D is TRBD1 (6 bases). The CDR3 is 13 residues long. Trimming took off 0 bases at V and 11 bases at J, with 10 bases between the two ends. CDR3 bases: TGTGCCAGCAGTTTAGCGGCAGGGGACAAACTGTTTTTT. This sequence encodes CASSLAAGDKLFF.

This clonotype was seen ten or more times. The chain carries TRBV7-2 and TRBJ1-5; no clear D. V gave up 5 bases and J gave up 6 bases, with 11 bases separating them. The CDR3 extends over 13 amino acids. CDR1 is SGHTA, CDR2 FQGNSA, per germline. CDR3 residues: CASSQTTPQPQHF. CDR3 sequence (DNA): TGTGCCAGCAGCCAGACCACCCCTCAGCCCCAGCATTTT.